Shown below are 30 T cell receptor beta chains from a single sample sequenced in a study of OX40 agonist ivuxolimab in advanced cancers. Clones were sequenced by immunoSEQ multiplex PCR, and TCRdb holds only the in-frame ones, with some missing. The table records some 71,000 clones, roughly 89% of them present only once. The source material was CD4+ or CD8+ T cells sorted from blood, sampled in a trial of the OX40 agonist ivuxolimab. These receptors all come from an adult with an advanced solid tumor such as melanoma, head and neck, liver or kidney cancer.

The chain links TRBV29-1 to TRBJ1-3; D remains ambiguous. CDR1 is SQVTM, CDR2 ANQGSEA, per germline. V lost 4 bases and J lost 0, with 4 bases in between. This CDR3 spans 12 amino acids. CDR3 nucleotides: TGCAGCGTTGTCCTCTCTGGAAACACCATATATTTT. This encodes CSVVLSGNTIYF.

The sample holds a few counts of this clone. This chain uses TRBV4-2 with TRBJ1-2; 9 positions agree with TRBD1. Per germline, CDR1 LGHNA and CDR2 YNFKEQ. The CDR3 runs to 13 residues. The ends lost 4 bases at V and 5 bases at J; junction bases unmatched: 2. CDR3 sequence reads: CASSRDRDYGYTF. CDR3 nucleotide sequence: TGTGCCAGCAGCCGGGACAGGGATTATGGCTACACCTTC.

This rearrangement joins TRBV5-4 to TRBJ2-3; the match to TRBD1 covers 8 bases. The CDR3 is 17 amino acids. Germline V gene data show CDR1 as SGHNT and CDR2 as YYREEE (reference sequence). The trim removed 5 bases at V and 1 base at J, leaving 12 bases unmatched. The DNA for the CDR3 is TGTGCCAGCAGTCGTCCGACAGGGGATATGGGCACAGATACGCAGTATTTT. It codes for CASSRPTGDMGTDTQYF.

This clone was counted only a few times. The chain links TRBV30 to TRBJ1-6; no clear D gene. The CDR3 totals 13 residues. Per the germline V gene, CDR1 is GTSNPN and CDR2 is SVGIG (reference sequence). The V and J ends lost 6 bases and 7 bases respectively, with 13 bases between them. Here the CDR3 DNA reads TGTGCCTGCAGGCCGGCGTGGAATTCACCCCTCCACTTT. It is translated as CACRPAWNSPLHF.

The V call is TRBV6-5, the J call TRBJ2-3, with D unclear. The CDR3 extends over 15 amino acids. V gave up 5 bases and J gave up 2 bases, with 14 bases separating them. Germline V CDR1 and CDR2: MNHEY, SVGAGI. This CDR3 reads CASSAGRSSTDTQYF. In nucleotides, the CDR3 is TGTGCCAGCAGTGCCGGCAGGTCCTCCACAGATACGCAGTATTTT.

The chain recombines TRBV5-1 with TRBJ2-3; perhaps TRBD1 as D (5 bases). Trimming shortened V by 0 bases and J by 1 base, and 12 bases separated the two germline ends. The CDR3 is 16 amino acids. The germline CDR1 and CDR2 sequences are SGHRS and YFSETQ. The CDR3 coding sequence is TGCGCCAGCAGCTTGGCCCCCGGCAGGGGCACAGATACGCAGTATTTT. Translating gives CASSLAPGRGTDTQYF. Based on the CDR3 plus reference TRBV5-1 and TRBJ2-3, the full variable domain is KAGVTQTPRYLIKTRGQQVTLSCSPISGHRSVSWYQQTPGQGLQFLFEYFSETQRNKGNFPGRFSGRQFSNSRSEMNVSTLELGDSALYLCASSLAPGRGTDTQYFGPGTRLTVL.

V usage is TRBV4-2 and J usage is TRBJ2-7; TRBD1 is a possible D gene (6 bases). Per the germline V gene, CDR1 is LGHNA and CDR2 is YNFKEQ. The CDR3 length is 15 residues. V was shortened by 3 bases and J by 2 bases, with 14 bases between the two germline ends. The CDR3 region is CASSQTDRIPYEQYF. The CDR3 DNA reads TGTGCCAGCAGCCAGACCGACAGGATACCCTACGAGCAGTACTTC.

The chain has TRBV5-4 and TRBJ1-1; a weak D match, TRBD1 (5 bases). This CDR3 comprises 13 residues. Germline CDR1 and CDR2: SGHNT and YYREEE (reference sequence). Trimming cost V 4 bases and J 7 bases, with 14 bases left between them. CDR3 sequence: CASSLPGLYEAFF. Written as DNA, the CDR3 is TGTGCCAGCAGCCTGCCGGGACTCTATGAAGCTTTCTTT.

This clone was counted once. The chain has TRBV19 and TRBJ2-6; possible D gene TRBD1, 6 bases. V shed 6 bases and J shed 0 bases, with 15 bases lying between them. The CDR3 is 17 residues long. Germline CDR1 and CDR2: LNHDA and SQIVND (reference sequence). CDR3 residues: CASRDNPGVSGANVLTF. DNA for the CDR3: TGTGCCAGTAGAGATAACCCAGGGGTCTCTGGGGCCAACGTCCTGACTTTC.

The chain combines TRBV11-3 with TRBJ1-6, with D perhaps matching TRBD1 (5 bases). V lost 5 bases to trimming and J lost 7 bases, with 9 bases between them. Germline V gene lookup returns CDR1 SGHNT and CDR2 YENEEA. The CDR3 contains 13 residues. CDR3 DNA: TGTGCCAGCAGCAGGGACTCAAATTCACCCCTCCACTTT. Protein product: CASSRDSNSPLHF.

The chain carries TRBV7-9 and TRBJ2-2; 10 positions agree with TRBD1. CDR3 length equals 16 residues. Germline V gene data show CDR1 as SEHNR and CDR2 as FQNEAQ (reference sequence). With 10 bases clipped from V and 4 bases from J, the junction kept 12 bases outside the gene matches. The CDR3 here is CAIFRGGQGITGELFF. Here the CDR3 DNA reads TGTGCCATCTTCCGTGGGGGACAGGGGATCACCGGGGAGCTGTTTTTT. Complete variable domain (other parts from reference TRBV7-9 and TRBJ2-2): DTGVSQNPRHKITKRGQNVTFRCDPISEHNRLYWYRQTLGQGPEFLTYFQNEAQLEKSRLLSDRFSAERPKGSFSTLEIQRTEQGDSAMYLCAIFRGGQGITGELFFGEGSRLTVL.

The V and J genes are TRBV2 and TRBJ2-1, with 11 nucleotides matching TRBD2. V trimming: 3 bases; J trimming: 4 bases; junction bases outside the gene matches: 5. The CDR3 has 16 amino acids. Germline V gives CDR1 SNHLY, CDR2 FYNNEI. The CDR3 DNA reads as TGTGCCAGCAGTGATAAGACTAGCGGGGCTTACAATGAGCAGTTCTTC. Translated: CASSDKTSGAYNEQFF. Complete variable domain (other parts from reference TRBV2 and TRBJ2-1): EPEVTQTPSHQVTQMGQEVILRCVPISNHLYFYWYRQILGQKVEFLVSFYNNEISEKSEIFDDQFSVERPDGSNFTLKIRSTKLEDSAMYFCASSDKTSGAYNEQFFGPGTRLTVL.

V gene TRBV27 combines with J gene TRBJ2-7, with D unclear. CDR1 and CDR2 from the germline V gene are MNHEY and SMNVEV (reference sequence). The CDR3 is 14 residues long. V was cut by 8 bases and J by 0 bases, with 14 bases left in between. The CDR3 nucleotides read TGTGCCAGCGCAAGACGGGCCAGCTCCTACGAGCAGTACTTC. Translating gives CASARRASSYEQYF.

This sequence joins TRBV9 and TRBJ1-3, with a tentative D call TRBD1 (5 bases). Germline V CDR1 and CDR2: SGDLS, YYNGEE. Trimming shortened V by 3 bases and J by 10 bases, and 8 bases separated the two germline ends. The CDR3 length is 11 residues. The CDR3: CASSDGGTIYF. The CDR3 DNA is TGTGCCAGCAGCGACGGGGGGACCATATATTTT. Drawing the rest from reference TRBV9 and TRBJ1-3, the complete variable domain is DSGVTQTPKHLITATGQRVTLRCSPRSGDLSVYWYQQSLDQGLQFLIQYYNGEERAKGNILERFSAQQFPDLHSELNLSSLELGDSALYFCASSDGGTIYFGEGSWLTVV.

As DNA, the CDR3 is TGTGCCAGCAGTTCCCAGAACGAGCAGTACTTC. Its protein is CASSSQNEQYF. The genes are TRBV28 and TRBJ2-7; D is ambiguous. V lost 4 bases to trimming and J lost 5 bases, with 6 bases between them. Germline-derived CDR1 and CDR2 are MDHEN and SYDVKM. The CDR3 contains 11 residues.

The chain employs TRBV29-1 and TRBJ2-1; TRBD1 agrees at 7 bases. The CDR3 spans 13 residues. Germline-derived CDR1 and CDR2 are SQVTM and ANQGSEA. With 7 bases clipped from V and 8 bases from J, the junction kept 11 bases outside the gene matches. The CDR3 is CSAGDRARDEQFF. The CDR3, as DNA: TGCAGCGCTGGAGACAGGGCTAGGGATGAGCAGTTCTTC.

The rearrangement uses TRBV5-1 and TRBJ2-2; 7 bases fit TRBD2. Germline values: CDR1 SGHRS, CDR2 YFSETQ. The CDR3 has 16 amino acids. Trimming at V came to 3 bases and at J to 5 bases, leaving 10 bases not matched to a gene. CDR3 DNA: TGCGCCAGCAGCTCAATAACCTCGGGGGGAACCGGGGAGCTGTTTTTT. Translating gives CASSSITSGGTGELFF. Complete variable domain (other parts from reference TRBV5-1 and TRBJ2-2): KAGVTQTPRYLIKTRGQQVTLSCSPISGHRSVSWYQQTPGQGLQFLFEYFSETQRNKGNFPGRFSGRQFSNSRSEMNVSTLELGDSALYLCASSSITSGGTGELFFGEGSRLTVL.

A single count supports this clone. This sequence joins TRBV28 and TRBJ1-5; no clear D. CDR3 length: 15 residues. Germline V gene sequence: CDR1 MDHEN, CDR2 SYDVKM. V was clipped by 2 bases and J by 4 bases, with 12 bases between them. For the CDR3, the DNA is TGTGCCAGCAGTTTAGGAGGAGGGAATAATCAGCCCCAGCATTTT. Translated: CASSLGGGNNQPQHF.

This clone was recorded once. The chain is built from TRBV7-2 and TRBJ2-2, with 8 bases identical to TRBD2. V dropped 0 bases and J dropped 1; count of bases not matched to a gene: 1. CDR1 SGHTA and CDR2 FQGNSA come from the germline V gene. The CDR3 spans 16 residues. The CDR3 DNA sequence: TGTGCCAGCAGCTTAGCTGCGGGGGGGAACACCGGGGAGCTGTTTTTT. This encodes CASSLAAGGNTGELFF.

The chain has TRBV7-2 and TRBJ2-3; D is uncertain. The germline CDR1 and CDR2 sequences are SGHTA and FQGNSA. V lost 3 bases, J lost 2 bases, and 9 bases lay in between. The CDR3 sequence is 14 residues long. CDR3 nucleotide sequence: TGTGCCAGCAGCTTTAGTAGGTTCACAGATACGCAGTATTTT. It translates to CASSFSRFTDTQYF.

Turning to this clone: One junction end does not reproduce the germline sequence, and a read error may be involved. J is TRBJ2-5 and V is TRBV7-7; a possible D gene is TRBD1 (7 bases). Per the germline V gene, CDR1 is SSHAT and CDR2 is FNYEAQ (reference sequence). The CDR3 is 14 residues long. The CDR3 here is CASSRTQGGETQYF. The CDR3 DNA reads TGTGCTAGCAGCCGAACCCAGGGGGGAGAGACCCAGTACTTC.

The V call is TRBV7-2, the J call TRBJ2-7; TRBD1 matches 7 bases. Germline assignment: CDR1 SGHTA and CDR2 FQGNSA. The CDR3 sequence is 15 residues long. V was pared by 1 base and J by 2 bases, with 5 bases of the junction left unmatched. The CDR3 bases are TGTGCCAGCAGCTTAGGCCCCGGGACAGCCTACGAGCAGTACTTC. Amino acid sequence: CASSLGPGTAYEQYF.

This chain uses TRBV28 with TRBJ2-3; D unresolved. Germline V lookup: CDR1 MDHEN, CDR2 SYDVKM. V was clipped by 5 bases and J by 2 bases, with 2 bases between them. The CDR3 is made up of 11 amino acids. CDR3 loop: CASSITDTQYF. The CDR3, as DNA: TGTGCCAGCAGTATCACAGATACGCAGTATTTT.

The rearrangement uses TRBV5-1 and TRBJ2-2; maybe TRBD2 (5 bases). V was shortened by 7 bases and J by 6 bases, with 13 bases between the two germline ends. Germline CDR1 reads SGHRS; CDR2 reads YFSETQ. This CDR3 has 13 amino acids. The CDR3: CASGAREAGELFF. CDR3 nucleotides: TGCGCCAGCGGCGCTCGGGAAGCCGGGGAGCTGTTTTTT.

The J gene is TRBJ2-2, the V gene TRBV11-2; D is perhaps TRBD1 (6 bases). The CDR3 totals 14 residues. Per germline, CDR1 SGHAT and CDR2 FQNNGV. V gave up 2 bases and J gave up 6 bases, with 10 bases separating them. The CDR3 DNA is TGTGCCAGCAGCTTACGGGCAGGGGCCGGGGAGCTGTTTTTT. Residues: CASSLRAGAGELFF.

The rearrangement uses TRBV5-6 and TRBJ1-2; D is perhaps TRBD1 (6 bases). Germline CDR1 reads SGHDT; CDR2 reads YYEEEE. The CDR3 loop spans 13 amino acids. V shed 3 bases and J shed 1 base, with 7 bases lying between them. Written as DNA, the CDR3 is TGTGCCAGCAGCTCGGACAGTAACTATGGCTACACCTTC. Its protein is CASSSDSNYGYTF.

The V and J genes are TRBV7-9 and TRBJ1-6; no reliable D call. Germline values: CDR1 SEHNR, CDR2 FQNEAQ (reference sequence). V was pared by 4 bases and J by 8 bases, with 9 bases between. This CDR3 is 13 amino acids long. For the CDR3, the DNA is TGTGCCAGCAGCTCCTTAACGGATTCACCCCTCCACTTT. The encoded protein is CASSSLTDSPLHF.

The rearrangement links TRBV11-2 to TRBJ1-1; 9 positions match TRBD1. This CDR3 has 16 amino acids. Germline CDR1 SGHAT, CDR2 FQNNGV. J gave up 4 bases and V 5 bases, and 11 bases lay outside the gene matches. The CDR3 region has the DNA TGTGCCAGCAGCGACCGGGACAGGGCGGCTGGCACTGAAGCTTTCTTT. It translates to CASSDRDRAAGTEAFF.

The chain links TRBV5-4 to TRBJ2-1; 14 nucleotides match TRBD2. The V segment lost 4 bases and the J segment 10 bases; nucleotides outside the gene matches: 7. The CDR3 extends over 15 amino acids. The germline gives CDR1 SGHNT, CDR2 YYREEE (reference sequence). The CDR3 loop is CASSPRTSGGNEQFF. In nucleotides, the CDR3 is TGTGCCAGCAGCCCAAGGACTAGCGGGGGGAACGAGCAGTTCTTC.

This chain connects TRBV5-8 to TRBJ2-5; weak D call: TRBD1 (6 bases). The V gene lost 6 bases and the J gene lost 5 bases, with 20 bases spanning the gap. The CDR3 contains 15 residues. The germline CDR1 and CDR2 sequences are SGHTS and YDEGEE. For the CDR3, the DNA is TGTGCCAGCACCACCGCGAGGGGGATTGGGGAGACCCAGTACTTC. Translation gives CASTTARGIGETQYF.